Each of the 32 T cell receptor beta chains below was sequenced from the same sample in a study of cytomegalovirus exposure and HLA in healthy donors. Method: immunoSEQ multiplex PCR; TCRdb's copy keeps in-frame clones and lacks some. The sample records some 170,000 clones, roughly 80% being singletons. Source material: PBMCs. The receptors were gathered from a man aged 25 to 45 in good health and CMV-seropositive.

V is TRBV7-3 and J is TRBJ2-1, with D possibly matching TRBD2 (5 bases). The CDR3 totals 14 residues. The V end was cut by 2 bases, the J end by 9 bases, with 14 bases between. Germline values: CDR1 SGHTA, CDR2 FQGTGA. DNA of the CDR3: TGTGCCAGCAGCTTATCGGTTAGCGCCGGTGAGCAGTTCTTC. The encoded protein is CASSLSVSAGEQFF.

The rearrangement uses TRBV4-2 and TRBJ2-7, with 8 bases that match TRBD2. In germline, CDR1 is LGHNA, CDR2 YNFKEQ. There are 18 residues in the CDR3. Trimming at V came to 1 base and at J to 1 base, leaving 12 bases not matched to a gene. The CDR3 protein is CASSQGLAYNGGSYEQYF. The CDR3 region has the DNA TGTGCCAGCAGCCAAGGACTAGCGTACAATGGAGGGTCCTACGAGCAGTACTTC.

The rearrangement links TRBV19 to TRBJ2-1; no firm D call. Per the germline V gene, CDR1 is LNHDA and CDR2 is SQIVND (reference sequence). The CDR3 covers 13 residues. Between the trimmed V and J ends, which lost 2 bases and 7 bases, there was a span of 9 bases. In nucleotides, the CDR3 is TGTGCCAGTAGTATACCGGGTTGGAATGAGCAGTTCTTC. Amino acid sequence: CASSIPGWNEQFF.

This clone was detected a few times. V and J are TRBV7-9 and TRBJ1-5, with 9 bases matching TRBD1. V was pared by 5 bases and J by 3 bases, with 8 bases of the junction left unmatched. Germline-derived CDR1 and CDR2 are SEHNR and FQNEAQ (reference sequence). This CDR3 spans 16 amino acids. CDR3 amino acids: CASSPGGQGNNQPQHF. Here the CDR3 DNA reads TGTGCCAGCAGCCCCGGAGGACAGGGGAACAATCAGCCCCAGCATTTT.

The chain is built from TRBV10-3 and TRBJ2-7, with 9 bases matching TRBD1. Trimming removed 6 bases from V and 5 bases from J; junction bases left unmatched: 14. Germline CDR1 reads ENHRY; CDR2 reads SYGVKD. The CDR3 spans 16 residues. The CDR3 coding sequence is TGTGCCATCAGGGATGGTAGGGACAGGGCGCTCCACGAGCAGTACTTC. This encodes CAIRDGRDRALHEQYF.

The chain recombines TRBV7-2 with TRBJ1-5, with D hard to call. The CDR3 is 14 residues long. CDR1 and CDR2 from the germline V gene are SGHTA and FQGNSA. V was clipped by 6 bases and J by 0 bases, with 9 bases between them. This chain's CDR3 is CASSSSSSNQPQHF. Written as DNA, the CDR3 is TGTGCCAGCAGTTCTAGCAGTAGCAATCAGCCCCAGCATTTT.

This clone was counted only a few times. This rearrangement joins TRBV27 to TRBJ1-2, with D perhaps TRBD1 (6 bases). Germline CDR1 MNHEY, CDR2 SMNVEV (reference sequence). CDR3 length: 12 amino acids. V dropped 3 bases and J dropped 6 bases, with 8 bases sitting between them. The CDR3 region is CASSFRGDGYTF. Here the CDR3 DNA reads TGTGCCAGCAGTTTCAGGGGTGATGGCTACACCTTC.

The J gene is TRBJ1-2, the V gene TRBV6-5, with 8 bases identical to TRBD1. Per germline, CDR1 MNHEY and CDR2 SVGAGI. V was clipped by 4 bases and J by 4 bases; unmatched bases: 8. The CDR3 is made up of 15 amino acids. The CDR3 loop is CASSSSGGPLYGYTF. The CDR3 DNA sequence: TGTGCCAGCAGTTCATCAGGGGGCCCACTCTATGGCTACACCTTC.

The V gene is TRBV4-1, the J gene TRBJ2-7; 8 bases align to TRBD1. The V and J ends lost 0 bases and 2 bases, in that order; junction bases with no gene match: 0. Germline V CDR1 and CDR2: MGHRA, YSYEKL. The CDR3 totals 14 residues. The CDR3 here is CASSQEQGAYEQYF. CDR3 DNA sequence: TGCGCCAGCAGCCAAGAACAGGGGGCCTACGAGCAGTACTTC.

This clone was seen a handful of times. The CDR3 region is CATRPGTGTYEQYF. In DNA form, the CDR3 reads TGTGCCACAAGACCCGGGACAGGTACCTACGAGCAGTACTTC. This sequence joins TRBV15 and TRBJ2-7, with TRBD1 identical over 8 bases. CDR1 LNHNV and CDR2 YYDKDF come from the germline V gene (reference sequence). The J segment lost 2 bases and the V segment lost 9 bases, leaving 9 bases of the junction unmatched. This CDR3 has 14 residues.

This clone has a single count. The V and J genes are TRBV19 and TRBJ2-5; perhaps TRBD2 as D (6 bases). The germline gives CDR1 LNHDA, CDR2 SQIVND (reference sequence). The CDR3 is made up of 14 amino acids. Trimming pared 10 bases from V and 1 base from J, leaving 16 bases between. CDR3 region: CAKPSGYLQETQYF. The CDR3 DNA reads TGTGCCAAACCCAGCGGGTACCTCCAAGAGACCCAGTACTTC.

This clone was picked up a small number of times. The rearrangement links TRBV5-1 to TRBJ2-7; 16 nucleotides match TRBD2. The V gene end was trimmed by 2 bases and the J gene end by 10 bases; junction bases not matched to a gene: 6. The germline V gene encodes CDR1 SGHRS and CDR2 YFSETQ. CDR3 length: 15 amino acids. CDR3 nucleotides: TGCGCCAGCAGCTTACCGGGACTAGCGGGGGGGCATCAGTACTTC. This encodes CASSLPGLAGGHQYF. The complete variable domain, with remaining parts taken from reference TRBV5-1 and TRBJ2-7, reads KAGVTQTPRYLIKTRGQQVTLSCSPISGHRSVSWYQQTPGQGLQFLFEYFSETQRNKGNFPGRFSGRQFSNSRSEMNVSTLELGDSALYLCASSLPGLAGGHQYFGPGTRLTVT.

V usage is TRBV28 and J usage is TRBJ2-3; 10 positions match TRBD2. V dropped 5 bases and J dropped 5; count of bases not matched to a gene: 16. The CDR3 runs to 18 residues. The germline CDR1 and CDR2 sequences are MDHEN and SYDVKM. Written as DNA, the CDR3 is TGTGCCAGCAGTGTGCTCCGGGGAGCGGGAGGGCCCGGAGATACGCAGTATTTT. Amino acid sequence: CASSVLRGAGGPGDTQYF. Full variable domain (missing parts from reference TRBV28 and TRBJ2-3): DVKVTQSSRYLVKRTGEKVFLECVQDMDHENMFWYRQDPGLGLRLIYFSYDVKMKEKGDIPEGYSVSREKKERFSLILESASTNQTSMYLCASSVLRGAGGPGDTQYFGPGTRLTVL.

This clone was seen just once. The rearrangement links TRBV5-5 to TRBJ2-7; 10 nucleotides agree with TRBD2. The CDR3 is 16 amino acids. V shed 2 bases, J shed 5 bases, and the junction held 10 bases outside the gene matches. Germline V gene lookup returns CDR1 SGHKS and CDR2 YYEKEE (reference sequence). CDR3 region: CASSFLLAGDPHEQYF. Written as DNA, the CDR3 is TGTGCCAGCAGCTTCCTGCTAGCGGGAGACCCCCACGAGCAGTACTTC.

The rearrangement uses TRBV5-1 and TRBJ2-5; 11 bases map to TRBD2. The CDR3 has 14 amino acids. The trim removed 4 bases at V and 3 bases at J, leaving 2 bases unmatched. Germline loops: CDR1 SGHRS, CDR2 YFSETQ. For the CDR3, the DNA is TGCGCCAGCAGCGCACTAGCGGGGGAAGAGACCCAGTACTTC. It translates to CASSALAGEETQYF.

The chain combines TRBV27 with TRBJ2-7; 8 nucleotides line up with TRBD2. CDR1 is MNHEY, CDR2 SMNVEV, per germline (reference sequence). The V segment lost 6 bases and the J segment 3 bases; nucleotides outside the gene matches: 13. This CDR3 has 16 amino acids. CDR3 residues: CASSRRGSGGNYEQYF. The CDR3 nucleotides read TGTGCCAGCAGCCGCCGCGGATCGGGAGGGAACTACGAGCAGTACTTC.

The chain carries TRBV4-3 and TRBJ2-1; 13 nucleotides agree with TRBD2. From germline, CDR1 is LGHNA and CDR2 YSLEER. The J segment lost 1 base and the V segment lost 0 bases, leaving 6 bases of the junction unmatched. The CDR3 sequence is 19 residues long. The CDR3: CASSQEGLAGAGSYNEQFF. CDR3 nucleotides: TGCGCCAGCAGCCAAGAAGGACTAGCGGGGGCCGGATCCTACAATGAGCAGTTCTTC.

The rearrangement links TRBV5-6 to TRBJ1-1, with 10 positions matching TRBD1. Trimming cost V 2 bases and J 5 bases; bases outside gene matches: 6. Germline-derived CDR1 and CDR2 are SGHDT and YYEEEE. This CDR3 has 15 residues. The CDR3 nucleotides are TGTGCCAGCAGCTTCGGGACAGGGGTCGGAACTGAAGCTTTCTTT. Translation gives CASSFGTGVGTEAFF.

This clone was seen only a few times. This chain links TRBV5-1 with TRBJ1-2; 8 nucleotides align to TRBD1. The CDR3 runs to 13 residues. From germline, CDR1 is SGHRS and CDR2 YFSETQ. With 4 bases clipped from V and 8 bases from J, the junction kept 7 bases outside the gene matches. Written as DNA, the CDR3 is TGCGCCAGCAGCCCGACAGGGGACAGAGGCTACACCTTC. This sequence encodes CASSPTGDRGYTF.

The V and J genes are TRBV10-3 and TRBJ2-3; maybe TRBD2 (7 bases). The CDR3 spans 13 residues. Germline CDR1 ENHRY, CDR2 SYGVKD. Trimming stripped 7 bases from V and 5 bases from J, with 13 bases between. CDR3: CAITVGGGDTQYF. In nucleotides, the CDR3 is TGTGCCATCACAGTAGGGGGGGGAGATACGCAGTATTTT.

This rearrangement joins TRBV13 to TRBJ1-4, with D possibly TRBD1 on 6 matching bases. The CDR3 loop spans 15 amino acids. Trimming stripped 5 bases from V and 8 bases from J, with 18 bases between. CDR1 is PRHDT and CDR2 is FYEKMQ in the germline V gene (reference sequence). The DNA for the CDR3 is TGTGCCAGCAGCCAGACCAGGGGAGTGGAAGAAAAACTGTTTTTT. As protein: CASSQTRGVEEKLFF.

On this clone: A junction boundary mismatches the germline segment, possibly from a read error. The chain couples TRBV7-7 to TRBJ2-1; 9 bases map to TRBD2. This CDR3 has 15 amino acids. From germline, CDR1 is SSHAT and CDR2 FNYEAQ (reference sequence). The CDR3 DNA sequence: TGTGCTAGCAGCTTAGTAGCGGGAGATGGCAATGAGCAGTTCTTC. Translating it yields CASSLVAGDGNEQFF.

The V call is TRBV19, the J call TRBJ1-1; D unclear. This CDR3 has 14 residues. Between the trimmed V and J ends, which lost 5 bases and 9 bases, there was a span of 19 bases. CDR1 and CDR2 from the germline V gene are LNHDA and SQIVND (reference sequence). The CDR3 nucleotides are TGTGCCAGTAGTCCCCGTTCGGGAGGGCAAAAAGCTTTCTTT. Amino acid sequence: CASSPRSGGQKAFF. Supplemented by reference TRBV19 and TRBJ1-1, the full variable domain reads DGGITQSPKYLFRKEGQNVTLSCEQNLNHDAMYWYRQDPGQGLRLIYYSQIVNDFQKGDIAEGYSVSREKKESFPLTVTSAQKNPTAFYLCASSPRSGGQKAFFGQGTRLTVV.

The gene calls are TRBV7-2 and TRBJ2-7, with a weak D call TRBD1 (6 bases). The CDR3 spans 16 residues. Germline values: CDR1 SGHTA, CDR2 FQGNSA. V dropped 5 bases and J dropped 2 bases, with 19 bases sitting between them. The CDR3 DNA reads TGTGCCAGCAGCACCCCCCCCGGGACACGTGCCTACGAGCAGTACTTC. Its protein product is CASSTPPGTRAYEQYF.

The chain is built from TRBV19 and TRBJ1-6, with D perhaps TRBD1 (5 bases). The germline V and J ends were trimmed by 8 bases and 14 bases, with 13 bases remaining between them. CDR1 and CDR2 (germline): LNHDA, SQIVND (reference sequence). The CDR3 is 11 residues long. CDR3 DNA sequence: TGTGCCAGTCGTCAGGGCCGAACCCTCCACTTT. Its protein is CASRQGRTLHF.

Points on this clone: This likely traces to a read error, being one base from a far larger clone. J is TRBJ2-2 and V is TRBV5-1, with TRBD2 identical over 7 bases. Per germline, CDR1 SGHRS and CDR2 YFSETQ. The CDR3 loop spans 17 amino acids. The ends lost 0 bases at V and 3 bases at J; junction bases unmatched: 8. As DNA, the CDR3 is TGCGCCAGCAGCTTGGGCGGGGGATTGGTTGACACCGGGGAGCTGTTTTTT. Translation: CASSLGGGLVDTGELFF.

The chain combines TRBV18 with TRBJ2-7, with D maybe TRBD1 (6 bases). The length of the CDR3 is 14 residues. CDR1 KGHSH and CDR2 LQKENI come from the germline V gene. V was trimmed by 4 bases and J by 7 bases, leaving 17 bases between them. The CDR3 loop is CASSLKTGTLEQYF. CDR3 DNA sequence: TGTGCCAGCTCACTCAAGACAGGAACCTTGGAGCAGTACTTC.

This sequence joins TRBV5-1 and TRBJ1-1; D ambiguous. V lost 1 base and J 1 base, leaving 8 bases between the germline ends. CDR3 length: 14 amino acids. In germline, CDR1 is SGHRS, CDR2 YFSETQ. CDR3 sequence reads: CASSLFSENTEAFF. The CDR3 coding sequence is TGCGCCAGCAGCTTGTTTAGCGAGAACACTGAAGCTTTCTTT.

The chain has TRBV19 and TRBJ1-1, with 7 bases lining up with TRBD1. Losses at the gene ends were 9 bases for V and 0 bases for J; bases not matched to a gene: 10. Germline CDR1 LNHDA, CDR2 SQIVND (reference sequence). This CDR3 spans 15 amino acids. CDR3 protein: CASGIAGGLNTEAFF. The CDR3 DNA reads TGTGCCAGCGGAATCGCAGGGGGGCTGAACACTGAAGCTTTCTTT.

This chain links TRBV5-1 with TRBJ2-7; D remains unclear. CDR1 and CDR2 (germline): SGHRS, YFSETQ. The CDR3 spans 11 residues. V lost 5 bases and J lost 2, with 5 bases in between. CDR3 amino acids: CASRTAYEQYF. In DNA, the CDR3 is TGCGCCAGCAGAACAGCCTACGAGCAGTACTTC.

The V call is TRBV7-2, the J call TRBJ2-5; 10 positions match TRBD1. The J segment lost 5 bases and the V segment lost 4 bases, leaving 7 bases of the junction unmatched. Germline CDR1 reads SGHTA; CDR2 reads FQGNSA. The length of the CDR3 is 15 residues. DNA for the CDR3: TGTGCCAGCAGCTGGGGACAGGGGACGAGGGAGACCCAGTACTTC. It codes for CASSWGQGTRETQYF.

The CDR3: CAWSERSSGANVLTF. CDR3 nucleotide sequence: TGTGCCTGGAGTGAAAGGAGCTCTGGGGCCAACGTCCTGACTTTC. The chain links TRBV30 to TRBJ2-6; D is undetermined. The ends were cut back, 1 base at V and 0 bases at J, with 7 bases in the middle. The CDR3 extends over 15 amino acids. The germline V gene has CDR1 GTSNPN and CDR2 SVGIG (reference sequence).